This T cell receptor beta chain was sequenced for a study of metastatic and nonmetastatic thyroid tumors. This clone was picked up a small number of times. Every patient underwent thyroid surgery untreated. Authors' analysis steps: Clinicopathological groups of papillary thyroid cancer showed CDR3 differences that were used to build a distant-metastasis classifier. TCRdb redid the clone calls on the PCR reads using MiXCR. The V and J calls and clone size come from TCRdb's table, not from the authors' own analysis. The sample records roughly 81,000 clones, around 7.8% being singletons. The sequencing sample was made of blood. The source is a female donor with papillary thyroid cancer or a benign thyroid nodule (not recorded which). Some clones in this sample may be carry-over from other donors' samples.

The CDR3 sequence is CASSRQIGPGNEQFF. The CDR3 DNA is TGTGCCAGCAGCCGCCAAATCGGCCCTGGGAATGAGCAGTTCTTC. The chain links TRBV6-1 to TRBJ2-1, with D unresolved. The CDR3 totals 15 residues. Germline V gene sequence: CDR1 MNHNS, CDR2 SASEGT. V shed 6 bases and J shed 7 bases, with 19 bases lying between them.